The text below deals with one T cell receptor beta chain. Its antigen is not identified. This sample stems from a study of beta chain features in type 1 diabetes. Regarding the study as a whole: TCRB CDR3s were moderately but significantly shorter in Type 1 diabetes patients in all four CD4+ subsets. A pattern of fewer insertions and more deletions at VDJ junctions was seen in type 1 diabetes patients. Over-representation of high TCR-expressing cells was a possible consequence of cDNA sequencing.

Purity exceeded 95% in all sorted populations. Every isolated RNA sample was fully reverse transcribed, so sequencing captured expressed TCRB transcripts. Naive, central memory and regulatory T cell samples averaged about 3.57 million reads. Repertoires were generated with immunoSEQ multiplex PCR, while TCRdb's copy carries only in-frame clones and drops some. The data show tens of thousands of clones, 69% seen once. The clonotype comes from a man between 18 and 29 years old with type 1 diabetes. The sample comprised Tregs from blood.

This chain's CDR3 is CASSPGRSPPAGNTIYF. CDR3 DNA: TGCGCCAGCAGCCCAGGAAGAAGTCCCCCGGCCGGAAACACCATATATTTT. This chain joins TRBV5-1 and TRBJ1-3; no clear D. CDR3 length: 17 residues. Germline loops: CDR1 SGHRS, CDR2 YFSETQ. Trimming removed 4 bases from V and 4 bases from J, with 21 bases in between.